This TCR beta chain comes out of a study of T-cell memory formation after mild COVID-19. TCRdb called the 5' RACE reads again in MiXCR, with one record for every CDR3 protein. The sample includes fewer than 250,000 distinct CDR3 sequences, roughly 30% of them seen just once. The CDR3 runs to 16 residues. Germline CDR1 SGDLS, CDR2 YYNGEE. V was clipped by 1 base and J by 2 bases, with 12 bases between them. Sequenced: PBMCs or a T cell subset sorted from them (not recorded which). V gene TRBV9 combines with J gene TRBJ2-2; D gene ambiguous. This TCR came from an adult woman who had mild COVID-19 (a few samples of this study predate the infection). Cell type and time point are not known. The CDR3 DNA reads TGTGCCAGCAGCGTAACCCCACAGCGAAACACCGGGGAGCTGTTTTTT. As protein: CASSVTPQRNTGELFF.